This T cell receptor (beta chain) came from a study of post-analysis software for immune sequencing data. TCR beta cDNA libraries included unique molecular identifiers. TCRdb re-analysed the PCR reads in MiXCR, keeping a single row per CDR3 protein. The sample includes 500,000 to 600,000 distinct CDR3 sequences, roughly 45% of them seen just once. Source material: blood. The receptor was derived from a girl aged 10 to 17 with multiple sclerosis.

The CDR3 nucleotides read TGCAGTGCTAGAGATCTGGGGGGAATCGACGAGCAGTACTTC. Encoded protein: CSARDLGGIDEQYF. The chain employs TRBV20-1 and TRBJ2-7; D is possibly TRBD2 (6 bases). Trimming stripped 0 bases from V and 5 bases from J, with 14 bases between. The germline V gene encodes CDR1 DFQATT and CDR2 SNEGSKA (reference sequence). The CDR3 sequence is 14 residues long.